Listed here are 21 T cell receptor beta chains from one sample, sequenced in a study of cytomegalovirus exposure and HLA in healthy donors. Use of 60 Vbeta and 13 Jbeta primers characterized the PCR. TCRdb's table, derived via immunoSEQ multiplex PCR, lists solely in-frame clones and lacks some. Of about 100,000 clones listed, 85% are singletons. Sequencing was done on a sample of PBMCs. Receptors were obtained from a man in his thirties or forties in good health and CMV-seronegative.

This clone was recorded once. V gene TRBV7-2 combines with J gene TRBJ1-5; D possibly corresponds to TRBD1 (6 bases). The germline CDR1 and CDR2 sequences are SGHTA and FQGNSA. The CDR3 loop spans 16 amino acids. V lost 1 base and J 2 bases, leaving 12 bases between the germline ends. This CDR3 is CASSLGGGIGNQPQHF. CDR3 coding DNA: TGTGCCAGCAGCTTAGGCGGGGGCATTGGCAATCAGCCCCAGCATTTT.

The chain couples TRBV7-6 to TRBJ1-4; 9 bases fit TRBD1. Germline trimming cut 5 bases from V and 11 bases from J; bases unmatched to any gene: 3. This CDR3 region has 12 residues. Germline V CDR1 and CDR2: SGHVS, FNYEAQ. The CDR3 bases are TGTGCCAGCAGCAACACAGGGGGCAAACTGTTTTTT. Its protein is CASSNTGGKLFF.

The V gene is TRBV30, the J gene TRBJ1-2; TRBD1 might be the D (5 bases). The germline V gene encodes CDR1 GTSNPN and CDR2 SVGIG (reference sequence). The length of the CDR3 is 13 residues. The V and J ends lost 5 bases and 0 bases respectively, with 10 bases between them. DNA for the CDR3: TGTGCCTGGGCAGGGTTAGCTAACTATGGCTACACCTTC. Its translation: CAWAGLANYGYTF.

The genes are TRBV29-1 and TRBJ2-7; weak D call: TRBD2 (6 bases). V gave up 0 bases and J gave up 6 bases, with 21 bases separating them. The CDR3 runs to 16 residues. From germline, CDR1 is SQVTM and CDR2 ANQGSEA. For the CDR3, the DNA is TGCAGCGTTGAAGATCTGATCGGGGGTATGGGCGGCGAGCAGTACTTC. It encodes CSVEDLIGGMGGEQYF.

The rearrangement uses TRBV19 and TRBJ1-4; D is undetermined. The V gene's germline CDR1 is LNHDA and CDR2 SQIVND (reference sequence). The V end was cut by 1 base, the J end by 6 bases, with 12 bases between. CDR3 length: 15 residues. The CDR3 region has the DNA TGTGCCAGTAGTATAGGAGGGTACGGGGATGAAAAACTGTTTTTT. Protein sequence: CASSIGGYGDEKLFF.

The V and J genes are TRBV18 and TRBJ1-1, with D possibly matching TRBD1 (6 bases). V lost 7 bases, J lost 0 bases, and 9 bases lay in between. Germline V CDR1 and CDR2: KGHSH, LQKENI. CDR3 size: 13 residues. The CDR3 DNA follows: TGTGCCAGCTACGAGGGGGTGAACACTGAAGCTTTCTTT. It translates to CASYEGVNTEAFF.

This clone came up once. The chain joins TRBV29-1 to TRBJ2-7, with 10 bases identical to TRBD1. CDR3 size: 13 residues. Per germline, CDR1 SQVTM and CDR2 ANQGSEA. V gave up 5 bases and J gave up 7 bases; unmatched junction bases: 8. CDR3 DNA sequence: TGCAGCGTTAGGGGACAGGGGATTAATGAGCAGTACTTC. Its translation is CSVRGQGINEQYF.

This clone was observed a few times. The rearrangement joins TRBV5-3 to TRBJ1-1; 7 positions match TRBD1. TRBV5-3 has ORF status, its function being uncertain. CDR3 length: 15 residues. With V trimmed by 1 base and J by 6 bases, 9 bases remained unmatched. The CDR3 here is CARSLTGQMGPEAFF. The CDR3 DNA follows: TGTGCCAGAAGCTTGACGGGACAGATGGGCCCTGAAGCTTTCTTT.

The gene calls are TRBV2 and TRBJ1-1; 8 bases agree with TRBD1. CDR1 is SNHLY, CDR2 FYNNEI, per germline. Trimming removed 6 bases from V and 6 bases from J; junction bases left unmatched: 6. The CDR3 totals 13 residues. As DNA, the CDR3 is TGTGCCAGCAGGGGGGACAGGACCTCTGAAGCTTTCTTT. This encodes CASRGDRTSEAFF.

The chain couples TRBV5-4 to TRBJ2-2; TRBD1 agrees at 7 bases. Germline CDR1 SGHNT, CDR2 YYREEE (reference sequence). The CDR3 extends over 13 amino acids. V was clipped by 2 bases and J by 6 bases; unmatched bases: 1. CDR3 residues: CASSFGQAGELFF. The CDR3 DNA reads as TGTGCCAGCAGCTTCGGACAGGCCGGGGAGCTGTTTTTT.

The chain employs TRBV12-5 and TRBJ2-1; TRBD1 matches 8 bases. This CDR3 comprises 17 residues. Germline CDR1 is LGHNT and CDR2 is FRNRAP. Germline trimming cut 5 bases from V and 9 bases from J; bases unmatched to any gene: 18. CDR3 DNA sequence: TGTGCTAGTGGTCCCTACCCCCAGGGGGCAGGGGAAGGTGAGCAGTTCTTC. Translating gives CASGPYPQGAGEGEQFF.

The chain carries TRBV11-2 and TRBJ2-6, with D possibly being TRBD2 (6 bases). Deletions cut 1 base from V and 2 bases from J, with 6 bases between. In germline, CDR1 is SGHAT, CDR2 FQNNGV. CDR3 length equals 15 residues. CDR3 nucleotide sequence: TGTGCCAGCAGCTTAGCGGGAGCTGGGGCCAACGTCCTGACTTTC. It codes for CASSLAGAGANVLTF.

CDR3: CATATGYNEQFF. CDR3 bases: TGTGCCACCGCGACAGGTTACAATGAGCAGTTCTTC. This rearrangement joins TRBV7-9 to TRBJ2-1; D might be TRBD1 (6 bases). Trimming took off 10 bases at V and 4 bases at J, with 11 bases between the two ends. The CDR3 totals 12 residues. Germline CDR1 SEHNR, CDR2 FQNEAQ (reference sequence).

The chain links TRBV28 to TRBJ2-7; weak D call: TRBD2 (6 bases). The CDR3 consists of 17 residues. Germline V gene sequence: CDR1 MDHEN, CDR2 SYDVKM. V lost 2 bases, J lost 4 bases, and 21 bases lay in between. The CDR3 loop is CASSLAGTREGGYEQYF. The CDR3 region has the DNA TGTGCCAGCAGTTTAGCGGGCACGAGGGAAGGAGGGTACGAGCAGTACTTC.

The rearrangement joins TRBV29-1 to TRBJ1-2, with 10 bases identical to TRBD1. Trimming removed 6 bases from V and 8 bases from J; junction bases left unmatched: 12. The CDR3 is made up of 14 amino acids. CDR1 SQVTM and CDR2 ANQGSEA come from the germline V gene. The CDR3 protein is CSVKPGTGAGGYTF. CDR3 in DNA: TGCAGCGTGAAACCCGGGACAGGGGCGGGAGGCTACACCTTC.

The V gene is TRBV15, the J gene TRBJ2-7; the match to TRBD2 covers 11 bases. CDR1 and CDR2 from the germline V gene are LNHNV and YYDKDF (reference sequence). The V gene end was trimmed by 3 bases and the J gene end by 5 bases; junction bases not matched to a gene: 6. CDR3 length: 15 residues. CDR3 DNA sequence: TGTGCCACCAGCAGGTCTTTAGCGGGAGGGGACGAGCAGTACTTC. It encodes CATSRSLAGGDEQYF.

The rearrangement links TRBV5-1 to TRBJ1-1; D gene uncertain. The CDR3 loop spans 14 amino acids. The ends were cut back, 4 bases at V and 1 base at J, with 11 bases in the middle. Looked up from germline, CDR1 is SGHRS and CDR2 is YFSETQ. Here the CDR3 DNA reads TGCGCCAGCAGCGCCGGAGCGGGGAACACTGAAGCTTTCTTT. Translating it yields CASSAGAGNTEAFF.

In its sample, this clone was seen once. The chain joins TRBV15 to TRBJ2-5; TRBD1 matches at 7 bases. The CDR3 is 15 amino acids. Trimming at V came to 5 bases and at J to 4 bases, leaving 10 bases not matched to a gene. Germline CDR1 and CDR2: LNHNV and YYDKDF (reference sequence). This CDR3 reads CATSPSSNRGETQYF. The CDR3 nucleotides read TGTGCCACCAGCCCGAGCTCCAACAGGGGAGAGACCCAGTACTTC. The variable domain in full, with the rest retrieved from reference TRBV15 and TRBJ2-5, is DAMVIQNPRYQVTQFGKPVTLSCSQTLNHNVMYWYQQKSSQAPKLLFHYYDKDFNNEADTPDNFQSRRPNTSFCFLDIRSPGLGDTAMYLCATSPSSNRGETQYFGPGTRLLVL.

The V call is TRBV5-1, the J call TRBJ2-7; TRBD2 is a possible D gene (5 bases). Trimming removed 0 bases at V and 4 bases at J, with 5 bases between. The CDR3 is made up of 12 amino acids. Per germline, CDR1 SGHRS and CDR2 YFSETQ. The CDR3 sequence: CASSLGGYEQYF. The CDR3 DNA follows: TGCGCCAGCAGCTTGGGAGGGTACGAGCAGTACTTC.

The chain combines TRBV15 with TRBJ1-1, with 7 nucleotides matching TRBD1. The trim removed 3 bases at V and 4 bases at J, leaving 8 bases unmatched. From germline, CDR1 is LNHNV and CDR2 YYDKDF (reference sequence). CDR3 length equals 15 residues. CDR3 amino acids: CATSRKATGATEAFF. In DNA form, the CDR3 reads TGTGCCACCAGCAGGAAGGCCACAGGGGCCACTGAAGCTTTCTTT.

The CDR3 loop reads CASSFGSTGYTF. The CDR3 region has the DNA TGTGCCAGCAGTTTTGGGAGTACTGGCTACACCTTC. J is TRBJ1-2 and V is TRBV28, with unresolved D. This CDR3 contains 12 residues. Trimming pared 3 bases from V and 7 bases from J, leaving 9 bases between. Germline V gene data show CDR1 as MDHEN and CDR2 as SYDVKM.